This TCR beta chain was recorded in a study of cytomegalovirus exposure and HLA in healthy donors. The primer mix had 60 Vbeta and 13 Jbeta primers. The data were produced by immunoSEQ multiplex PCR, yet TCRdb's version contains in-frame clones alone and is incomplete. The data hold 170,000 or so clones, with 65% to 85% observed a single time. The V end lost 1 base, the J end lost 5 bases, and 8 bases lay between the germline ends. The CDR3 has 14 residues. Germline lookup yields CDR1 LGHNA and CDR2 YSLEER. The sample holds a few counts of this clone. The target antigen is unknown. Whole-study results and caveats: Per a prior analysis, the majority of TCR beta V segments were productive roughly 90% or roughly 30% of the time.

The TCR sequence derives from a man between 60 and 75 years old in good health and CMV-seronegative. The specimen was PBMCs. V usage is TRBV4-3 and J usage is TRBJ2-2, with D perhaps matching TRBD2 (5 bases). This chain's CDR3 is CASSQVGGTGELFF. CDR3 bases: TGCGCCAGCAGCCAAGTAGGCGGGACCGGGGAGCTGTTTTTT.